This record concerns one T cell receptor (beta chain) sequence. Its matching antigen is unknown. This CDR3 region has 12 residues. The germline V gene has CDR1 MNHNY and CDR2 SVGAGI (reference sequence). This specimen belongs to a study of CXCR3-negative and CXCR3-positive naive CD8 T cells. Broader study findings: Compared with CXCR3-negative naive cells, CXCR3-positive naive cells showed more hydrophobic TRB CDR3s. Similar TRBV-TRBJ usage was seen in naive cells (both CXCR3-negative and CXCR3-positive), but memory cells differed.

Researchers prepared the TRB cDNA libraries using 5' RACE with UMI labels. TCRdb re-called the 5' RACE reads and gives one entry per CDR3 protein, without DNA. This sample's clone table lists over 70,000 distinct CDR3 sequences. Source material: naive CXCR3+ CD8+ T cells from blood. The subset is: CD45RO-CCR7+CD27+CD95- naive CD8+ T cells expressing CXCR3 (TNR3+). V usage is TRBV6-6 and J usage is TRBJ1-1; TCRdb's assignment of TRBD1 cannot be checked, as there is no DNA. The origin of this receptor is a human donor in good health. Some clones in this sample may be carry-over from other donors' samples. CDR3 loop: CASSRVRTEAFF.